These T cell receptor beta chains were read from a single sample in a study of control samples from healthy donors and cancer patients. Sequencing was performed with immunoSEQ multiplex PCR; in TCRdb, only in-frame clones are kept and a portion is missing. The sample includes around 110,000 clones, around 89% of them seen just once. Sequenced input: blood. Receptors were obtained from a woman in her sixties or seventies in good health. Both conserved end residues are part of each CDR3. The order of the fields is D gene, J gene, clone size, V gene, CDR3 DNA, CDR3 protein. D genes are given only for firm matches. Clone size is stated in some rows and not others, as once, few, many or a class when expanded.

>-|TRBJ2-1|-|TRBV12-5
TGTGCTAGTGGTTTGAGTTTGGACCTCGTTCTCTTC
CASGLSLDLVLF
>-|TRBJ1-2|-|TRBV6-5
TGTGCCAGCAGTTACTCGAGCAGGTCCCATGGCTACACCTTC
CASSYSSRSHGYTF
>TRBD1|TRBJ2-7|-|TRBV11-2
TGTGCCAGCAGCAGACAGGGTGCCTACGAGCAGTACTTC
CASSRQGAYEQYF
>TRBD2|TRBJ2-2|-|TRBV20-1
TGCAGTGCTAGTCGTAGCGGGGAGAACACCGGGGAGCTGTTTTTT
CSASRSGENTGELFF
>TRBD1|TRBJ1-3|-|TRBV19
TGTGCCAGTAGTACTGACAGGGGCAGAAACACCATATATTTT
CASSTDRGRNTIYF
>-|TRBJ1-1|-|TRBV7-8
TGTGCCAGCAGCGCCGTGGACGTAAACACTGAAGCTTTCTTT
CASSAVDVNTEAFF
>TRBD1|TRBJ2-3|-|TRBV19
TGTGCCAGTATCCCCGGGACAGGGGGCTCAGATACGCAGTATTTT
CASIPGTGGSDTQYF
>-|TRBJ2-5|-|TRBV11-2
TGTGCCAGCAGCTTATCTGAATTGAAGACCCAGTACTTC
CASSLSELKTQYF
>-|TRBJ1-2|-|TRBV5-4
TGTGCCAGCAGCCCCGACAGTAACTATGGCTACACCTTC
CASSPDSNYGYTF
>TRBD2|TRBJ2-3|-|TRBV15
TGTGCCACCAGCATGGGACTAGCGGGGGGGCCTGATACGCAGTATTTT
CATSMGLAGGPDTQYF
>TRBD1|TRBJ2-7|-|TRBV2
TGTGCCAGCAGTGATCCGGGACAGGGTGGCTACGAGCAGTACTTC
CASSDPGQGGYEQYF
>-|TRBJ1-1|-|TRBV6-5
TGTGCCAGCAGTCGGCTAATGAACACTGAAGCTTTCTTC
CASSRLMNTEAFF
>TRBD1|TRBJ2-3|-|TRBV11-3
TGTGCCAGCAGCGCGGGACAGGGGATCACAGATACGCAGTATTTT
CASSAGQGITDTQYF
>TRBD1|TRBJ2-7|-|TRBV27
TGTGCCAGCAGTGCCGGGACAGGGGTTTACGAGCAGTACTTC
CASSAGTGVYEQYF
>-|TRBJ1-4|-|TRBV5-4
TGTGCCAGCAGCCCTATCCCCGGAACAACTAATGAAAAACTGTTTTTT
CASSPIPGTTNEKLFF
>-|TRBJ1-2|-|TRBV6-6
TGTGCCAGCAGACCCGAGGGAGGCCCGGGCGGCTACACCTTC
CASRPEGGPGGYTF
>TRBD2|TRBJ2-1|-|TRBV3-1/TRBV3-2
TGTGCCAGCAGACAAGCGGGGCCCTCCTACAATGAGCAGTTCTTC
CASRQAGPSYNEQFF
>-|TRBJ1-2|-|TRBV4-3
TGCGCCAGCAGCCAAGGGGCAGGGGCTGGAGCTAACTATGGCTACACCTTC
CASSQGAGAGANYGYTF
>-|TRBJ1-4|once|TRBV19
TGTGCCAGTAGCGGACGACGGGATATGAGCGAAAAACTGTTTTTT
CASSGRRDMSEKLFF
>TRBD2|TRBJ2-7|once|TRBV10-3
TGTGCCATCAGTGGGGACTACTCATTAGAGCAGTACTTC
CAISGDYSLEQYF
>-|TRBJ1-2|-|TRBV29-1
TGCAGCGTGTGGCATCACGATGGCTACACCTTC
CSVWHHDGYTF
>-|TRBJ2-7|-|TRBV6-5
TGTGCCAGCGCGGGCCCCTACGAGCAGTACTTC
CASAGPYEQYF
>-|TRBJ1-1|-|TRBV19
TGTGCCAGTAGTATTAATTCAGGGAGACAGAGGCACACTGAAGCTTTCTTT
CASSINSGRQRHTEAFF
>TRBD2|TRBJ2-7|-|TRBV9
TGTGCCAGCAGCGGGGGAGGCGGGGGCTACGAGCAGTACTTC
CASSGGGGGYEQYF
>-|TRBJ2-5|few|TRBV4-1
TGCGCCAGCAGCCAAGAATCCGCTCGCATCGCGACCCAGTACTTC
CASSQESARIATQYF
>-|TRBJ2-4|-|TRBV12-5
TGTGCTAGTGGTTTGGGAGGGGGGGCTGACATTCAGTACTTC
CASGLGGGADIQYF
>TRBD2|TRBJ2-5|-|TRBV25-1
TGTGCCAGCAGCGACCCGGGACTAGCGACTGAGACCCAGTACTTC
CASSDPGLATETQYF
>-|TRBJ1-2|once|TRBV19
TGTGCCAGTAGTATGCCCATGGCGACCTACACCTTC
CASSMPMATYTF
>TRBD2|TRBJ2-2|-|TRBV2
TGTGCCAGCGGCGGGGGGGCCCGAACCGGGGAGCTGTTTTTT
CASGGGARTGELFF
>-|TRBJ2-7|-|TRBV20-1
TGCAGTGGTGTCGTGGGCTACGAGCAGTACTTC
CSGVVGYEQYF
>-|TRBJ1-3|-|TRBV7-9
TGTGCCAGCAGCTTGCATTTCGAAGAAAACACCATATATTTT
CASSLHFEENTIYF
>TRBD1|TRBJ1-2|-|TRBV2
TGTGCCAGCAGCATACGGACAGGGTCATTCTTTGGCTACACCTTC
CASSIRTGSFFGYTF
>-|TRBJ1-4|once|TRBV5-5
TGTGCCAGCAGCTCTCAGGGATTTGGGGAAAAACTGTTTTTT
CASSSQGFGEKLFF
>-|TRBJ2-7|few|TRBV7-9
TGTGCCAGCAGCCCTGTAGGGAGACACCACGAGCAGTACTTC
CASSPVGRHHEQYF
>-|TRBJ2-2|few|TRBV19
TGTGCCAGTACCGACCCCGCAGGGAAGCTCGGTACCGGGGAGCTGTTTTTT
CASTDPAGKLGTGELFF
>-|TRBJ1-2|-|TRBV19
TGTGCCAGTAGTATTGGTCAGGCGATAAACTATGGCTACACCTTC
CASSIGQAINYGYTF
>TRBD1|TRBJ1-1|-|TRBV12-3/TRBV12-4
TGTGCCAGCAGACCTGACAGGGATACTGAAGCTTTCTTT
CASRPDRDTEAFF
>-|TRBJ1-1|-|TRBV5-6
TGTGCCAGCAGCAGAGACGGGAACACTGAAGCTTTCTTT
CASSRDGNTEAFF
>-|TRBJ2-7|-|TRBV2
TGTGCCACCTCCTCGGGGGTATCCTACGAGCAGTACTTC
CATSSGVSYEQYF
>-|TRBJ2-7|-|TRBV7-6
TGTGCCAGCAGCTCCGGAGGGCGAAGAGGAACCTACGAGCAGTACTTC
CASSSGGRRGTYEQYF
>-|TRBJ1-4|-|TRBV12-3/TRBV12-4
TGTGCCAGCAGCCTAGCGGGGGGAGAAAAACTGTTTTTT
CASSLAGGEKLFF
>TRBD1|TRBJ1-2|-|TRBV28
TGTGCCAGCAGAGCCGGGACAGGGGAGGCATATGGCTACACCTTC
CASRAGTGEAYGYTF
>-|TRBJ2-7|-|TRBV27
-
CASSLLPGVPAVYYRRGPVYEQYF
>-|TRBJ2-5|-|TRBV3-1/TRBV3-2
TGTGCCAGCAGCCAAGCCGGGGGCCAAGAGACCCAGTACTTC
CASSQAGGQETQYF
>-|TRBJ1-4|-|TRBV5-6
TGTGCCAGCAGCTTGGGCCCAGAAAGCGCAGGGGAAAAACTGTTTTTT
CASSLGPESAGEKLFF
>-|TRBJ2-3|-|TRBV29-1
TGCAGCGGAAGGGGGTTAGCGCGGGGGAGCACAGATACGCAGTATTTT
CSGRGLARGSTDTQYF
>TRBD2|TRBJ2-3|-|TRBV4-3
TGCGCCAGCAGCCAAGGTGCGGGGGGTAGGTCAGATACGCAGTATTTT
CASSQGAGGRSDTQYF
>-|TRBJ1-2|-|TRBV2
TGTGCCAGGAAGGACCCGCGGGGCTACACCTTC
CARKDPRGYTF
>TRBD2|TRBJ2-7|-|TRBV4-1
TGCGCCAGCAGCCGCCGAGGGGGACTAGGCTACGAGCAGTACTTC
CASSRRGGLGYEQYF
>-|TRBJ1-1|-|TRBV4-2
TGTGCCAGCAGCCAAGTAGGAACTGAAGCTTTCTTT
CASSQVGTEAFF
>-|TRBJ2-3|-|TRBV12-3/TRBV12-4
TGTGCCAGCAGTCCCCTTCAGACAGATACGCAGTATTTT
CASSPLQTDTQYF
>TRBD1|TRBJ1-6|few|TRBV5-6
TGTGCCAGCAGCCCTACCGCCAGGGGGATTTCACCCCTCCACTTT
CASSPTARGISPLHF
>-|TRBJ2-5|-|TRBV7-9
TGTGCCAGCAGCCCCCAACAGCGAGGAGTCCAAGAGACCCAGTACTTC
CASSPQQRGVQETQYF